This entry features one TCR beta chain sequence. What this receptor recognizes is not known. Per-base qualities were not stored, and no clone one base away is much larger. Genomic DNA was extracted from sorted cells for sequencing of the TCRbeta CDR3 region. The immunoSEQ Assay was used for sequencing of TCRbeta CDR3 regions. TCRdb took this table from immuneACCESS and kept in-frame rearrangements with V and J called. Such tables lack part of the clones; where checked against another copy, unresolved V genes explain under half of the gap, and the rest is unexplained. The sample table records about 76,000 clones; over 75% of these occur just once. The ten largest clones take up roughly 3.1% of the sample. The sample is drawn from a study of OX40 agonist ivuxolimab in advanced cancers. Some background on the complete study: The costimulatory receptor OX40 (CD134) was targeted by ivuxolimab, a fully human IgG2 agonistic monoclonal antibody. Of the approximately 50 patients in dose escalation, about 20 had hepatocellular carcinoma, about 15 had melanoma, 9 had renal cell carcinoma and 9 had head and neck cancer. Patients were allowed to have had prior anti-PD-1, anti-PD-L1 or anti-CTLA-4 therapy, and approximately 39% of the dose-escalation patients had been treated with checkpoint inhibitors. The paper covers the monotherapy dose-escalation part of the phase I ivuxolimab trial, which included N ≈ 52 patients. Peripheral TCRbeta sequencing aimed to test whether ivuxolimab altered TCR sequence diversity and caused clonal T-cell expansion. Intravenous ivuxolimab was administered to patients every 2 weeks at six dose levels: 0.01, 0.1, 0.3, 1.5, 3 and 10 mg/kg. In the dose-escalation cohort, around four fifths of patients were male, and the mean age was roughly 56 years with a range of about 23 to 79. Three dose-escalation patients achieved partial responses, one with hepatocellular carcinoma and two with cutaneous melanoma. Broader findings and caveats from the paper: After ivuxolimab, CD8+ T cells had more expanded clones than CD4+ T cells on average. Low levels of normalized T-cell clonal expansion were also seen in some nonresponding patients. Clonal expansion of both CD4+ and CD8+ blood T cells was observed from baseline to week 6 at doses 0.1 to 3.0 mg/kg. Partial responders in the 0.1-3.0 mg/kg groups had among the lowest normalized peripheral clonal expansion, especially among CD8+ T cells. The antigen specificity of the clonally expanded peripheral T cells was not determined.

Including the terminal cysteine and phenylalanine, the CDR3 comprises 16 residues. This entry keeps only the CDR3 DNA: 48 bases, framed from base 1. V is shortened by 6 bases, J by 0 bases, and the region joining them spans 15 bases. From a lookup of the germline V gene (reference sequence), CDR1 and CDR2 are LNHDA and SQIVND. Patients with autoimmune disease history or receiving systemic immunosuppression were excluded from the trial. Peripheral blood for TCR sequencing was collected from all dose cohorts at baseline, on cycle 4 day 1, and on cycle 7 day 1. Samples were obtained from an open-label, multicenter, first-in-human phase I dose-escalation trial of ivuxolimab. The trial enrolled adults with locally advanced or metastatic head and neck squamous cell, hepatocellular, melanoma or renal cell carcinoma. Before TCR sequencing, CD4+ T cells and CD8+ T cells from peripheral blood were sorted into separate populations.

The sequences come from CD4+ or CD8+ T cells sorted from blood, collected in a trial of the OX40 agonist ivuxolimab. This chain is built from TRBV19 and TRBJ1-5, with an unclear D gene assignment. The TCR comes from an adult with an advanced solid tumor such as melanoma, head and neck, liver or kidney cancer. CDR3 loop: CASSLPTPDSNQPQHF. The DNA is as follows: TGTGCCAGTAGCCTCCCGACACCGGATAGCAATCAGCCCCAGCATTTT.